Presented here are 16 T cell receptor beta chains from one specimen sequenced in a study of blood T cells in healthy people across ages. Next came a second PCR, run for about 7 to 12 cycles, which used a sample-barcoded 5' primer along with a J-beta primer mix. TCRdb fed the 5' RACE reads into MiXCR, producing one record per CDR3 protein. The table records about 1.6 million distinct CDR3 sequences, 30% to 40% of them present only once. The specimen sequenced was blood. The origin of the receptors is a woman in her twenties or thirties in good health.

The J gene is TRBJ1-6, the V gene TRBV27, with 8 bases that match TRBD1. The ends lost 5 bases at V and 8 bases at J; junction bases unmatched: 11. Germline V gives CDR1 MNHEY, CDR2 SMNVEV (reference sequence). The CDR3 spans 16 residues. The CDR3 nucleotides are TGTGCCAGCAGTAGATATGACAGGGGTAGCGATTCACCCCTCCACTTT. This translates into CASSRYDRGSDSPLHF.

This clonotype has just a few counts. One end of the junction fails to match germline, which may point to a read error. This sequence joins TRBV5-1 and TRBJ1-2; TRBD1 matches 7 bases. Germline assignment: CDR1 SGHRS and CDR2 YFSETQ. This CDR3 is 14 amino acids long. CDR3 sequence (DNA): TGTGCCAGCAGCCCGACAGGGACCAACTATGGCTACACCTTC. It specifies CASSPTGTNYGYTF.

V is TRBV30 and J is TRBJ2-3; D might be TRBD1 (5 bases). The CDR3 contains 11 residues. Germline V gene lookup returns CDR1 GTSNPN and CDR2 SVGIG (reference sequence). The V end was cut by 4 bases, the J end by 5 bases, with 7 bases between. CDR3 protein: CAWTRGDTQYF. The CDR3 region has the DNA TGTGCCTGGACAAGGGGAGATACGCAGTATTTT.

This chain uses TRBV20-1 with TRBJ1-2; TRBD1 matches at 7 bases. The CDR3 runs 10 residues. Germline V gene sequence: CDR1 DFQATT, CDR2 SNEGSKA (reference sequence). The CDR3 here is CKPGQKGYTF. The CDR3 DNA is TGCAAACCGGGACAGAAAGGGTACACCTTC.

Comments on this clonotype: An end of the junction differs from the germline gene, which may be a read error. This sequence joins TRBV18 and TRBJ1-2; TRBD1 might be the D (5 bases). The CDR3 loop spans 13 amino acids. In germline, CDR1 is KGHSH, CDR2 LQKENI. The CDR3 sequence: CAGSRDSNYGYTF. The DNA of the CDR3 is TGTGCCGGCTCACGAGACAGTAACTATGGCTACACCTTC. Full variable domain (rest looked up from reference TRBV18 and TRBJ1-2): NAGVMQNPRHLVRRRGQEARLRCSPMKGHSHVYWYRQLPEEGLKFMVYLQKENIIDESGMPKERFSAEFPKEGPSILRIQQVVRGDSAAYFCAGSRDSNYGYTFGSGTRLTVV.

The chain recombines TRBV7-9 with TRBJ1-1, with D uncertain. Germline V gene data show CDR1 as SEHNR and CDR2 as FQNEAQ (reference sequence). The CDR3 sequence is 14 residues long. With 2 bases removed from V and 4 bases from J, the gap between germline ends came to 11 bases. The CDR3 region has the DNA TGTGCCAGCAGCTTACACGGGTCGGGCACTGAAGCTTTCTTT. Its protein product is CASSLHGSGTEAFF. The full variable domain, rest sourced from reference TRBV7-9 and TRBJ1-1, is DTGVSQNPRHKITKRGQNVTFRCDPISEHNRLYWYRQTLGQGPEFLTYFQNEAQLEKSRLLSDRFSAERPKGSFSTLEIQRTEQGDSAMYLCASSLHGSGTEAFFGQGTRLTVV.

In its sample, this clonotype was seen a few times. The rearrangement uses TRBV7-7 and TRBJ2-1; weak D call: TRBD2 (6 bases). The CDR3 sequence is 13 residues long. Per the germline V gene, CDR1 is SSHAT and CDR2 is FNYEAQ (reference sequence). The ends were cut back, 4 bases at V and 4 bases at J, with 8 bases in the middle. The CDR3 protein is CASSSGEYNEQFF. Here the CDR3 DNA reads TGTGCCAGCAGCTCGGGAGAGTACAATGAGCAGTTCTTC.

In this sample, this clonotype turned up a few times. The genes are TRBV2 and TRBJ2-7; 9 nucleotides agree with TRBD2. The CDR3 spans 14 residues. V lost 5 bases and J lost 5; bases outside the gene matches: 7. Germline CDR1 and CDR2: SNHLY and FYNNEI. The chain's CDR3 is CASSRTSDRDEQYF. The CDR3 DNA reads as TGTGCCAGCAGTAGGACTAGCGATCGCGACGAGCAGTACTTC.

This clonotype was counted a few times. The chain combines TRBV6-2 or TRBV6-3 with TRBJ1-5, with D possibly matching TRBD1 (5 bases). The germline V gene encodes CDR1 MNHEY and CDR2 SVGEGT. There are 15 residues in the CDR3. V was shortened by 7 bases and J by 7 bases, with 20 bases between the two germline ends. As DNA, the CDR3 is TGTGCCAGCACCGTCCCCGGGGGTGCTAAACAGCCCCAGCATTTT. Amino acids: CASTVPGGAKQPQHF.

V is TRBV11-2 and J is TRBJ2-1; 9 bases map to TRBD2. This CDR3 has 14 residues. CDR1 is SGHAT, CDR2 FQNNGV, per germline. Trimming cost V 6 bases and J 8 bases; bases outside gene matches: 8. The CDR3 protein is CASRPSGEYDEQFF. The CDR3 bases are TGTGCCAGCAGGCCTAGCGGGGAGTACGATGAGCAGTTCTTC.

This clonotype has just a few counts. V usage is TRBV20-1 and J usage is TRBJ1-2; 9 bases align to TRBD1. The CDR3 spans 16 residues. V gave up 3 bases and J gave up 4 bases; unmatched junction bases: 12. Per the germline V gene, CDR1 is DFQATT and CDR2 is SNEGSKA (reference sequence). This chain's CDR3 is CSASGDRVFAPYGYTF. In DNA, the CDR3 is TGCAGTGCTAGCGGGGACAGGGTGTTCGCCCCCTATGGCTACACCTTC.

With regard to this clonotype: The junction shows a germline mismatch at one end, possibly a read error. V and J are TRBV10-1 and TRBJ2-3, with a weak D call TRBD2 (5 bases). The CDR3 loop spans 14 amino acids. Germline V gives CDR1 WNHNN, CDR2 SYGVQD (reference sequence). CDR3 coding DNA: TGCGCCAGCAGTGATCGCCAAGAGGGAGATATGCAGTATTTT. Amino acids: CASSDRQEGDMQYF.

The chain is built from TRBV5-1 and TRBJ2-1, with D possibly matching TRBD2 (7 bases). Germline assignment: CDR1 SGHRS and CDR2 YFSETQ. This CDR3 region has 14 residues. V was trimmed by 4 bases and J by 8 bases, leaving 16 bases between them. The CDR3 coding sequence is TGCGCCAGCAGCGGGCAGGGGAGGGGCGATGAGCAGTTCTTC. Translated, it gives CASSGQGRGDEQFF. Full variable domain (remainder filled in from reference TRBV5-1 and TRBJ2-1): KAGVTQTPRYLIKTRGQQVTLSCSPISGHRSVSWYQQTPGQGLQFLFEYFSETQRNKGNFPGRFSGRQFSNSRSEMNVSTLELGDSALYLCASSGQGRGDEQFFGPGTRLTVL.

This clonotype has at least ten counts. The chain employs TRBV29-1 and TRBJ2-1; TRBD2 might be the D (6 bases). Germline V gives CDR1 SQVTM, CDR2 ANQGSEA. V dropped 3 bases and J dropped 5 bases, with 14 bases sitting between them. There are 14 residues in the CDR3. In DNA form, the CDR3 reads TGCAGCGTTGATTCTAGCGCAGATCACAATGAGCAGTTCTTC. Its protein product is CSVDSSADHNEQFF.

The rearrangement joins TRBV5-1 to TRBJ2-3; 7 positions match TRBD1. The CDR3 is 15 amino acids. Per the germline V gene, CDR1 is SGHRS and CDR2 is YFSETQ. Unmatched junction bases numbered 3, after V lost 0 bases and J lost 2 bases. In DNA form, the CDR3 reads TGCGCCAGCAGCTTGGTGGGGACAGACACAGATACGCAGTATTTT. This encodes CASSLVGTDTDTQYF.

The chain employs TRBV5-6 and TRBJ2-1, with 7 bases that match TRBD1. V lost 4 bases to trimming and J lost 4 bases; unmatched junction nucleotides: 11. This CDR3 is 16 amino acids long. CDR1 and CDR2 from the germline V gene are SGHDT and YYEEEE. For the CDR3, the DNA is TGTGCCAGCAGCCACGGACAGGCAACCTGGTACAATGAGCAGTTCTTC. It is translated as CASSHGQATWYNEQFF.